Following are 3 T cell receptor beta chains from one sample sequenced in a study of human T cells and chemical hapten exposure. Each CDR3 protein gets one entry after TCRdb re-called the RACE reads with MiXCR. The sample gives fewer than 350,000 distinct CDR3 sequences, around 7.3% of which show up once; 1.2% is in the top ten. The time point is: pre-sensitization, week 0. Indicated treatment: therapeutic diphenylcyclopropenone sensitization with weekly scalp DPC. Sequenced material: whole blood, taken in connection with sensitization to the hapten diphenylcyclopropenone (DPC). The receptors originated from a man between 18 and 35 years old with alopecia areata. Some clones in this sample may be carry-over from other donors' samples.

The chain recombines TRBV7-9 with TRBJ2-3, with D perhaps matching TRBD2 (5 bases). The germline V gene encodes CDR1 SEHNR and CDR2 FQNEAQ (reference sequence). This CDR3 contains 16 residues. The V and J ends lost 5 bases and 2 bases respectively, with 17 bases between them. The CDR3: CASSPSGGEATDTQYF. The CDR3 DNA is TGTGCCAGCAGCCCCAGTGGAGGAGAAGCCACAGATACGCAGTATTTT.

This clonotype was seen ten or more times. The J gene is TRBJ1-4, the V gene TRBV12-3 or TRBV12-4, with D perhaps TRBD1 (5 bases). Trimming left V 3 bases short and J 0 bases short, with 5 bases between. The CDR3 length is 14 residues. CDR3 DNA: TGTGCCAGCAGTTTGGGGGCAACTAATGAAAAACTGTTTTTT. It specifies CASSLGATNEKLFF.

This clonotype has at least ten counts. The chain uses TRBV28 and TRBJ2-7, with 7 bases lining up with TRBD1. CDR1 is MDHEN, CDR2 SYDVKM, per germline. There are 12 residues in the CDR3. V lost 6 bases and J lost 4; bases outside the gene matches: 3. The CDR3 is CASRATGYEQYV. In DNA form, the CDR3 reads TGTGCCAGCAGAGCGACAGGGTACGAGCAGTACGTC.